The 27 T cell receptor beta chains given below trace back to one sample, sequenced in a study of blood T cell repertoires in COVID-19. Data came from immunoSEQ multiplex PCR; TCRdb stores just in-frame clones and leaves some out. The sample lists about 120,000 clones, more than 70% seen once, with roughly 7.3% in the top ten. Sequences were obtained from peripheral blood. These TCRs come from a human donor in a cohort sampled during active COVID-19.

Only a few counts were recorded for this clone. This sequence joins TRBV5-1 and TRBJ2-7; possible D gene TRBD2, 5 bases. In germline, CDR1 is SGHRS, CDR2 YFSETQ. Trimming removed 3 bases at V and 4 bases at J, with 11 bases between. The CDR3 consists of 13 residues. CDR3 amino acids: CASSWATGYEQYF. The CDR3 DNA sequence: TGCGCCAGCAGCTGGGCGACGGGGTACGAGCAGTACTTC.

V gene TRBV14 combines with J gene TRBJ2-7; 9 bases are a match to TRBD1. The V segment lost 5 bases and the J segment 4 bases; nucleotides outside the gene matches: 3. The CDR3 runs 13 residues. Looked up from germline, CDR1 is SGHDN and CDR2 is FVKESK. Written as DNA, the CDR3 is TGTGCCAGCAGCGTGGGACAGGGATACGAGCAGTACTTC. Its protein is CASSVGQGYEQYF.

This clone was detected only once. J is TRBJ2-7 and V is TRBV27; D perhaps matches TRBD1 (6 bases). Germline V gene lookup returns CDR1 MNHEY and CDR2 SMNVEV (reference sequence). The CDR3 has 12 residues. Trimming cost V 5 bases and J 6 bases, with 11 bases left between them. CDR3 amino acids: CASSGGFGEQYF. The CDR3 DNA reads TGTGCCAGCAGTGGGGGCTTTGGCGAGCAGTACTTC.

V is TRBV2 and J is TRBJ2-5; D is unclear. Germline loops: CDR1 SNHLY, CDR2 FYNNEI. The CDR3 is 13 amino acids. V was clipped by 4 bases and J by 5 bases, with 11 bases between them. The CDR3 protein is CASSGLGWETQYF. In DNA form, the CDR3 reads TGTGCCAGCAGTGGGCTAGGATGGGAGACCCAGTACTTC.

This chain joins TRBV6-5 and TRBJ1-4; maybe TRBD1 (6 bases). Germline V gene lookup returns CDR1 MNHEY and CDR2 SVGAGI. V was shortened by 8 bases and J by 7 bases, with 14 bases between the two germline ends. The CDR3 covers 13 residues. The CDR3 here is CASGSGGLEKLFF. The DNA for the CDR3 is TGTGCCAGCGGTTCCGGGGGGCTTGAAAAACTGTTTTTT.

The gene calls are TRBV27 and TRBJ2-7; 7 nucleotides agree with TRBD2. The CDR3 contains 15 residues. Trimming at V came to 6 bases and at J to 1 base, leaving 9 bases not matched to a gene. CDR1 and CDR2 (germline): MNHEY, SMNVEV (reference sequence). The CDR3 DNA sequence: TGTGCCAGCAGAGGGAGGAGGGAGGGGTCCTACGAGCAGTACTTC. It translates to CASRGRREGSYEQYF.

V and J are TRBV7-6 and TRBJ2-7; TRBD1 might be the D (6 bases). V lost 3 bases and J lost 1, with 10 bases in between. Germline V gene data show CDR1 as SGHVS and CDR2 as FNYEAQ. The CDR3 has 14 residues. CDR3 sequence: CASSFSDSSYEQYF. The CDR3 DNA sequence: TGTGCCAGCAGCTTCTCGGACAGTTCCTACGAGCAGTACTTC.

J is TRBJ2-7 and V is TRBV5-1, with D possibly matching TRBD1 (6 bases). CDR3 size: 11 residues. CDR1 is SGHRS, CDR2 YFSETQ, per germline. Trimming left V 5 bases short and J 4 bases short, with 7 bases between. CDR3 sequence (DNA): TGCGCCAGCAGGCAGGGGTACGAGCAGTACTTC. It encodes CASRQGYEQYF.

The chain recombines TRBV6-1 with TRBJ2-1; TRBD2 might be the D (5 bases). The ends were cut back, 4 bases at V and 2 bases at J, with 15 bases in the middle. Germline lookup yields CDR1 MNHNS and CDR2 SASEGT. The CDR3 has 16 residues. CDR3 amino acids: CASSGMDSNTYNEQFF. The CDR3 DNA sequence: TGTGCCAGCAGTGGTATGGACTCTAACACCTACAATGAGCAGTTCTTC.

At least ten counts were recorded for this clone. The chain uses TRBV5-6 and TRBJ1-1, with D unclear. V lost 2 bases, J lost 0 bases, and 5 bases lay in between. Germline V lookup: CDR1 SGHDT, CDR2 YYEEEE. CDR3 length equals 13 residues. CDR3 nucleotides: TGTGCCAGCAGCTTTACGGTGAACACTGAAGCTTTCTTT. It codes for CASSFTVNTEAFF. Full variable domain (outside the CDR3, taken from reference TRBV5-6 and TRBJ1-1): DAGVTQSPTHLIKTRGQQVTLRCSPKSGHDTVSWYQQALGQGPQFIFQYYEEEERQRGNFPDRFSGHQFPNYSSELNVNALLLGDSALYLCASSFTVNTEAFFGQGTRLTVV.

V gene TRBV19 combines with J gene TRBJ2-7; 8 nucleotides agree with TRBD1. The trim removed 5 bases at V and 4 bases at J, leaving 10 bases unmatched. The CDR3 totals 15 residues. CDR1 LNHDA and CDR2 SQIVND come from the germline V gene (reference sequence). Written as DNA, the CDR3 is TGTGCCAGTAGTCTTACCGGACAGGGATGGTACGAGCAGTACTTC. Amino acids: CASSLTGQGWYEQYF.

The chain joins TRBV5-5 to TRBJ1-1; 8 bases are shared with TRBD1. Germline CDR1 is SGHKS and CDR2 is YYEKEE (reference sequence). The CDR3 sequence is 15 residues long. The J segment lost 6 bases and the V segment lost 4 bases, leaving 11 bases of the junction unmatched. CDR3 in DNA: TGTGCCAGCAGCCCCGGACAGGGTGTATATTCTGAAGCTTTCTTT. Protein: CASSPGQGVYSEAFF.

The chain recombines TRBV7-8 with TRBJ2-7; the D is unclear. Germline CDR1 is SGHVS and CDR2 is FQNEAQ. This CDR3 region has 12 residues. The CDR3 spells CASQAATYEQYF. The CDR3 DNA follows: TGTGCGAGTCAGGCCGCTACCTACGAGCAGTACTTC.

The chain is built from TRBV19 and TRBJ2-7; 7 bases align to TRBD1. CDR3 length: 14 residues. Germline V gene sequence: CDR1 LNHDA, CDR2 SQIVND (reference sequence). V lost 4 bases and J lost 5; bases outside the gene matches: 8. CDR3 bases: TGTGCCAGTAGTAAGAGACAGGGCAGCGACGAGCAGTACTTC. This translates into CASSKRQGSDEQYF.

The chain's CDR3 is CASSREGISPQHF. CDR3 DNA: TGTGCCAGTAGCCGCGAGGGAATCAGCCCCCAGCATTTT. The chain recombines TRBV19 with TRBJ1-5; D unresolved. This CDR3 has 13 residues. Germline V CDR1 and CDR2: LNHDA, SQIVND (reference sequence). With 6 bases removed from V and 10 bases from J, the gap between germline ends came to 16 bases.

A single count supports this clone. This chain joins TRBV19 and TRBJ1-5; a weak D match, TRBD1 (5 bases). Germline V gene data show CDR1 as LNHDA and CDR2 as SQIVND (reference sequence). The CDR3 consists of 15 residues. The V gene lost 3 bases and the J gene lost 6 bases, with 15 bases spanning the gap. The CDR3 nucleotides read TGTGCCAGTAGTATGTCGGGCAGCGGGGGTCAGCCCCAGCATTTT. This sequence encodes CASSMSGSGGQPQHF. Supplemented by reference TRBV19 and TRBJ1-5, the full variable domain reads DGGITQSPKYLFRKEGQNVTLSCEQNLNHDAMYWYRQDPGQGLRLIYYSQIVNDFQKGDIAEGYSVSREKKESFPLTVTSAQKNPTAFYLCASSMSGSGGQPQHFGDGTRLSIL.

The chain has TRBV28 and TRBJ1-3, with TRBD1 as a possible D gene (6 bases). The CDR3 covers 13 residues. In germline, CDR1 is MDHEN, CDR2 SYDVKM. The V gene lost 6 bases and the J gene lost 3 bases, with 9 bases spanning the gap. CDR3 protein: CASRGGVGNTIYF. The DNA of the CDR3 is TGTGCCAGCAGAGGGGGAGTTGGAAACACCATATATTTT. Full variable domain (remainder filled in from reference TRBV28 and TRBJ1-3): DVKVTQSSRYLVKRTGEKVFLECVQDMDHENMFWYRQDPGLGLRLIYFSYDVKMKEKGDIPEGYSVSREKKERFSLILESASTNQTSMYLCASRGGVGNTIYFGEGSWLTVV.

This clone came up once. The CDR3 spells CASSSYSGSTYEQYF. As DNA, the CDR3 is TGTGCCAGCAGCTCCTATAGCGGGAGTACGTACGAGCAGTACTTC. The chain links TRBV11-2 to TRBJ2-7, with 9 bases identical to TRBD2. Germline CDR1 reads SGHAT; CDR2 reads FQNNGV. Trimming cost V 4 bases and J 4 bases; bases outside gene matches: 8. The CDR3 runs 15 residues.

This chain uses TRBV9 with TRBJ1-1, with D hard to call. Germline loops: CDR1 SGDLS, CDR2 YYNGEE. The CDR3 runs to 14 residues. Trimming took off 1 base at V and 3 bases at J, with 10 bases between the two ends. DNA of the CDR3: TGTGCCAGCAGCGTATATTCGGTGGACACTGAAGCTTTCTTT. It yields the protein CASSVYSVDTEAFF.

This sequence joins TRBV2 and TRBJ1-5, with 7 nucleotides matching TRBD1. This CDR3 has 14 amino acids. Per germline, CDR1 SNHLY and CDR2 FYNNEI. J was trimmed by 6 bases and V by 7 bases; bases with no gene match: 9. This CDR3 is CASKLDRAGQPQHF. Here the CDR3 DNA reads TGTGCCAGCAAACTAGACAGGGCGGGTCAGCCCCAGCATTTT.

The chain uses TRBV3-1 (or the pseudogene TRBV3-2) and TRBJ1-5, with D tentatively TRBD1 (5 bases). V dropped 0 bases and J dropped 9 bases, with 15 bases sitting between them. CDR3 size: 15 residues. CDR1 LGHDT and CDR2 YNNKEL come from the germline V gene (reference sequence). The CDR3 reads CASSQDLGGRGPQHF. The CDR3 DNA reads TGTGCCAGCAGCCAAGATCTCGGGGGGAGGGGGCCCCAGCATTTT.

As to this clone: Other DNA sequences in this specimen translate into the identical CDR3. This chain joins TRBV7-9 and TRBJ2-7; 7 bases are shared with TRBD2. The V and J ends lost 1 base and 2 bases, in that order; junction bases with no gene match: 2. CDR1 is SEHNR and CDR2 is FQNEAQ in the germline V gene (reference sequence). This CDR3 comprises 14 residues. CDR3 protein: CASSLVAGAYEQYF. CDR3 nucleotide sequence: TGTGCCAGCAGCTTAGTCGCGGGAGCCTACGAGCAGTACTTC.

This chain connects TRBV5-1 to TRBJ1-5; 7 nucleotides agree with TRBD1. This CDR3 region has 15 residues. The junction had 4 bases not matched to a gene; V was cut back by 0 bases and J by 4 bases. Germline assignment: CDR1 SGHRS and CDR2 YFSETQ. CDR3 sequence (DNA): TGCGCCAGCAGCTTGGCGACAGGGCCTAATCAGCCCCAGCATTTT. Translating it yields CASSLATGPNQPQHF.

The chain uses TRBV19 and TRBJ2-7, with a possible D match to TRBD1 (6 bases). Trimming left V 1 base short and J 7 bases short, with 14 bases between. Germline V lookup: CDR1 LNHDA, CDR2 SQIVND (reference sequence). The CDR3 has 14 amino acids. The DNA of the CDR3 is TGTGCCAGTAGTATAGGTGGCAGGGGTCGGGAGCAGTACTTC. Protein product: CASSIGGRGREQYF.

This clone was detected only a few times. The rearrangement joins TRBV27 to TRBJ2-1; 9 bases map to TRBD2. Trimming at V came to 7 bases and at J to 9 bases, leaving 13 bases not matched to a gene. Germline CDR1 reads MNHEY; CDR2 reads SMNVEV (reference sequence). The CDR3 is 15 amino acids. Here the CDR3 reads CASTQSGGPGSEQFF. Written as DNA, the CDR3 is TGTGCCAGCACTCAAAGCGGGGGGCCGGGATCTGAGCAGTTCTTC.

J is TRBJ2-7 and V is TRBV19; D might be TRBD1 (5 bases). The CDR3 is 14 amino acids. From germline, CDR1 is LNHDA and CDR2 SQIVND (reference sequence). Trimming removed 3 bases from V and 6 bases from J, with 15 bases in between. The CDR3 coding sequence is TGTGCCAGTAGTATCTCGACAGAATCGGGCGAGCAGTACTTC. This translates into CASSISTESGEQYF.

In DNA, the CDR3 is TGTGCCAGCAGTTTCGAGGGAAGGTATGGCTACACCTTC. Translating it yields CASSFEGRYGYTF. The rearrangement uses TRBV28 and TRBJ1-2; D gene ambiguous. Per germline, CDR1 MDHEN and CDR2 SYDVKM. Trimming stripped 3 bases from V and 5 bases from J, with 10 bases between. There are 13 residues in the CDR3.